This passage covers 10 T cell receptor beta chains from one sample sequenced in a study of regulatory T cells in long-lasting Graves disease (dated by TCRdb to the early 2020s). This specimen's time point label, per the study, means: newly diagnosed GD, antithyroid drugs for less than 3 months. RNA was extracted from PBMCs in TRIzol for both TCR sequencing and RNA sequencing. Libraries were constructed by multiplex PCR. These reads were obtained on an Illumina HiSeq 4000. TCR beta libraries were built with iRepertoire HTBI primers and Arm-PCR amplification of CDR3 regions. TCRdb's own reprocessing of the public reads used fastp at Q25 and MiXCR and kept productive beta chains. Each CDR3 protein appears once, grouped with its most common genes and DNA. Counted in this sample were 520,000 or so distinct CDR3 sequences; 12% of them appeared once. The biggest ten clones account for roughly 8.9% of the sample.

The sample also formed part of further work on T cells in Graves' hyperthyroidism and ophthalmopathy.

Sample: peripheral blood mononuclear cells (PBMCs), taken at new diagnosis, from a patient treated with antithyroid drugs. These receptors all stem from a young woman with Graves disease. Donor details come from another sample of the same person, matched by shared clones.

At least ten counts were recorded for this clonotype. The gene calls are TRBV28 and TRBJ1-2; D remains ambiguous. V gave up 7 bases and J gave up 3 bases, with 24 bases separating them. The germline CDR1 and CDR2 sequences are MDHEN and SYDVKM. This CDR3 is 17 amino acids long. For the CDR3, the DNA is TGTGCCAGCACCCTTACCCTTTCCTCGAACGGGGACTATGGCTACACCTTC. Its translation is CASTLTLSSNGDYGYTF.

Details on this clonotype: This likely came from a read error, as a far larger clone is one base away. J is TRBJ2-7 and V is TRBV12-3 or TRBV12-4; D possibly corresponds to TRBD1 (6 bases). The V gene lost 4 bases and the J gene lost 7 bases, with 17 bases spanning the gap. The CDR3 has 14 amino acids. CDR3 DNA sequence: TGTGCCAGCAGTTCAGGGGTGTTCAGTAAAGAGCAGTACTTC. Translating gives CASSSGVFSKEQYF.

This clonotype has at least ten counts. Here the CDR3 DNA reads TGTGCCAGCAGCTGGGACAGGGTGGGCGAGCAGTACTTC. Its translation: CASSWDRVGEQYF. This chain uses TRBV27 with TRBJ2-7; 9 nucleotides match TRBD1. The CDR3 spans 13 residues. Germline V gene data show CDR1 as MNHEY and CDR2 as SMNVEV (reference sequence). The V and J ends lost 6 bases and 6 bases, in that order; junction bases with no gene match: 6.

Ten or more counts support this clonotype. The CDR3, as DNA: TGCAGTGCTAGACAAGCGGGAAGCAATGAGCAGTTCTTC. Translation: CSARQAGSNEQFF. The rearrangement links TRBV20-1 to TRBJ2-1; 7 nucleotides align to TRBD2. Germline V lookup: CDR1 DFQATT, CDR2 SNEGSKA (reference sequence). Trimming took 2 bases from V and 6 from J; bases not matched to a gene: 4. The CDR3 spans 13 residues.

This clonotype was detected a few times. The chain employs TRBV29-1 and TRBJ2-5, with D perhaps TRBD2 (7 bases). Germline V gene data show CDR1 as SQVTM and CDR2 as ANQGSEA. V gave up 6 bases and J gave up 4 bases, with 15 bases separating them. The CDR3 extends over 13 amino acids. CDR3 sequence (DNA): TGCAGCGTCCGACGGGGGGCTGGAGAGACCCAGTACTTC. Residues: CSVRRGAGETQYF.

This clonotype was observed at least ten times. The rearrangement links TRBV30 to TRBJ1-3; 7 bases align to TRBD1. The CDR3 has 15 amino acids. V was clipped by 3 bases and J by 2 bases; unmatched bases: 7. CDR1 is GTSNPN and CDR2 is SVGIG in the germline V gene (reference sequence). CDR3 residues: CAWRATGATGNTIYF. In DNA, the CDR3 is TGTGCCTGGAGAGCTACAGGGGCGACTGGAAACACCATATATTTT.

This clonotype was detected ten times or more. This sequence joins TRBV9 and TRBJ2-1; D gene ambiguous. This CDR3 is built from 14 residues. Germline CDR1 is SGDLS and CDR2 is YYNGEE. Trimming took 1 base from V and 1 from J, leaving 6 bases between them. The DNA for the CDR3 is TGTGCCAGCAGCGTATGGGGTTCCTACAATGAGCAGTTCTTC. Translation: CASSVWGSYNEQFF.

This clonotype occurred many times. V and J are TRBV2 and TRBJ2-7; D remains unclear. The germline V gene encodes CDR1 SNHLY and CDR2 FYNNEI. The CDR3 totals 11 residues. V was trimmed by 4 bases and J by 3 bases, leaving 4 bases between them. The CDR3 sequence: CASSANYEQYF. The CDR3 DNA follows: TGTGCCAGCAGTGCCAACTACGAGCAGTACTTC.

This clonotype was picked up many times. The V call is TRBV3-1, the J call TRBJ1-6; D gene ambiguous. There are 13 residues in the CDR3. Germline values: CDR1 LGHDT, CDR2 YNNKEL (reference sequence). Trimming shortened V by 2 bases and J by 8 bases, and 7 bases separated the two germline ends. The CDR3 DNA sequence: TGTGCCAGCAGCCAAAACCGGGATTCACCCCTCCACTTT. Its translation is CASSQNRDSPLHF. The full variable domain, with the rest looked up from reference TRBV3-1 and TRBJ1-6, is DTAVSQTPKYLVTQMGNDKSIKCEQNLGHDTMYWYKQDSKKFLKIMFSYNNKELIINETVPNRFSPKSPDKAHLNLHINSLELGDSAVYFCASSQNRDSPLHFGNGTRLTVT.

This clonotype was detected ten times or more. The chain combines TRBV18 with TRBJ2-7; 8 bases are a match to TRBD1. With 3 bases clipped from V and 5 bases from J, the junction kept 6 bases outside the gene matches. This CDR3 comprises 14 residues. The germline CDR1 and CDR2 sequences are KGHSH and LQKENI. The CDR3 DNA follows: TGTGCCAGCTCACCCCTGGACAGGGCGAACGAGCAGTACTTC. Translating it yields CASSPLDRANEQYF.